This T cell receptor beta chain was identified during a study of blood T cells in healthy people across ages. Study information: Template switching picked up about one barcoded beta molecule for each two T cells. The study's findings and limits: When set beside aged donors, long-lived donors presented more naive CD4+ cells and higher diversity.

Primers used in a second PCR of roughly 6 to 12 cycles were a sample-barcoded 5' primer and a J-beta primer mix. Each single sample gave us at least 2.5 million CDR3-containing paired-end reads. TCRdb reprocessed the 5' RACE reads with MiXCR, giving one entry per CDR3 protein. Among 550,000 to 600,000 distinct CDR3 sequences listed, under 55% were seen once. With respect to this clonotype: Antigen unknown.

Caucasian individuals from Russia who were healthy and aged 6 to 90 acted as donors. The CDR3 totals 13 residues. Trimming left V 5 bases short and J 2 bases short, with 10 bases between. Germline-derived CDR1 and CDR2 are SNHLY and FYNNEI. The receptor's source is a man older than 75 in good health. Sequencing was done on a sample of blood. V is TRBV2 and J is TRBJ2-7; D call uncertain. The CDR3 DNA is TGTGCCAGCAGTCCTATGGCGACCTACGAGCAGTACTTC. It encodes CASSPMATYEQYF.